This T cell receptor (beta chain) is from a study of T cell changes during pregnancy in multiple sclerosis. V trimming: 1 base; J trimming: 3 bases; junction bases outside the gene matches: 6. This CDR3 is built from 16 residues. Germline V gene data show CDR1 as SGHTA and CDR2 as FQGNSA. Some clones are missing from TCRdb's copy, which holds only in-frame ones; the method was immunoSEQ multiplex PCR. Of about 56,000 clones in the sample, around nine tenths were seen once. The sequence was obtained from a human donor whose cells served as feeder cells for cultures in a pregnancy study. Sequencing was performed on peripheral blood from another person, used as feeder cells. The V gene is TRBV7-2, the J gene TRBJ2-3; the match to TRBD2 covers 8 bases. The CDR3 DNA follows: TGTGCCAGCAGCTTAGTGGCGGGGGGCAGGACAGATACGCAGTATTTT. It translates to CASSLVAGGRTDTQYF.